This is a list of T cell receptor beta chains from one sample in a study of T cell responses to AZD1222 COVID-19 vaccine. The assay was immunoSEQ multiplex PCR, and TCRdb's table has in-frame clones only and misses some. Here the sample spans 150,000 to 160,000 clones, about 87% being singletons. The sequenced sample was peripheral blood, obtained on day 0 of AZD1222 vaccination. The receptors shown here come from an adult in good health. CDR3s leave out the opening cysteine and the closing phenylalanine or tryptophan.

v_gene: TRBV6-2/TRBV6-3
j_gene: TRBJ1-1
CDR3aa: ASSLTLNTEAF

v_gene: TRBV7-8
j_gene: TRBJ1-1
CDR3aa: ASSRQGNLMNTEAF

v_gene: TRBV6-2/TRBV6-3
j_gene: TRBJ1-5
CDR3aa: ASSSDRAPSNQPQH

v_gene: TRBV18
j_gene: TRBJ2-2
CDR3aa: ASSPGLAGAGELF

v_gene: TRBV7-2
j_gene: TRBJ2-3
CDR3aa: ASSLSRVADTQY

v_gene: TRBV6-2/TRBV6-3
j_gene: TRBJ2-1
CDR3aa: ASSHSGTSSSEQF

v_gene: TRBV12-5
j_gene: TRBJ1-5
CDR3aa: ASATNLGRLSNQPQH

v_gene: TRBV5-1
j_gene: TRBJ2-5
CDR3aa: ASSSALGGHQETQY

v_gene: TRBV29-1
j_gene: TRBJ1-1
CDR3aa: SVVEGGVTEAF

v_gene: TRBV10-3
j_gene: TRBJ1-5
CDR3aa: AISPGPNQPQH

v_gene: TRBV4-2
j_gene: TRBJ2-2
CDR3aa: ASSQDTSGGPNTGELF

v_gene: TRBV28
j_gene: TRBJ1-5
CDR3aa: ASGPRDSLLRLNSNQPQH

v_gene: TRBV11-2
j_gene: TRBJ2-2
CDR3aa: ASSLGLAGGLSTGELF

v_gene: TRBV3-1/TRBV3-2
j_gene: TRBJ2-7
CDR3aa: ASSRRTAEQY

v_gene: TRBV19
j_gene: TRBJ1-5
CDR3aa: ASSITAQPQH

v_gene: TRBV10-3
j_gene: TRBJ1-2
CDR3aa: AISESGTSYGYT

v_gene: TRBV11-2
j_gene: TRBJ1-1
CDR3aa: ASSVWTGRLNTEAF

v_gene: TRBV6-5
j_gene: TRBJ1-5
CDR3aa: ASSYPGSNQPQH

v_gene: TRBV18
j_gene: TRBJ1-5
CDR3aa: ASSPPGDQPQH

v_gene: TRBV19
j_gene: TRBJ1-6
CDR3aa: ASSILTPDRGNSPLH

v_gene: TRBV3-1/TRBV3-2
j_gene: TRBJ2-7
CDR3aa: ASRQNPVEVSYEQY

v_gene: TRBV6-2/TRBV6-3
j_gene: TRBJ1-2
CDR3aa: ASSYSNARGSGYT

v_gene: TRBV12-5
j_gene: TRBJ2-1
CDR3aa: ASALSGGNEQF

v_gene: TRBV5-5
j_gene: TRBJ1-2
CDR3aa: ASSFGQAGGYT

v_gene: TRBV5-5
j_gene: TRBJ1-1
CDR3aa: ASSPTGASRGEAF

v_gene: TRBV19
j_gene: TRBJ2-7
CDR3aa: ASSLTPGSYEQY

v_gene: TRBV7-2
j_gene: TRBJ2-7
CDR3aa: ASTNSEVGEQY

v_gene: TRBV28
j_gene: TRBJ1-1
CDR3aa: ASSFTGALEAF

v_gene: TRBV5-6
j_gene: TRBJ1-4
CDR3aa: ASSWRQRTNEKLF

v_gene: TRBV27
j_gene: TRBJ1-4
CDR3aa: ASSLTGGIEKLF

v_gene: TRBV11-1
j_gene: TRBJ1-1
CDR3aa: ASSLAGTGNTEAF

v_gene: TRBV2
j_gene: TRBJ1-3
CDR3aa: ASMGTVSGNTIY

v_gene: TRBV28
j_gene: TRBJ2-3
CDR3aa: ASLGRGNTDTQY

v_gene: TRBV5-1
j_gene: TRBJ1-6
CDR3aa: ASSRDLVDSPLH

v_gene: TRBV5-5
j_gene: TRBJ2-3
CDR3aa: ASSTHGLATDTQY

v_gene: TRBV7-6
j_gene: TRBJ2-2
CDR3aa: ASSSGQTGMAGELF

v_gene: TRBV6-1
j_gene: TRBJ2-3
CDR3aa: ASSEQRGSTDTQY

v_gene: TRBV11-3
j_gene: TRBJ1-2
CDR3aa: ASSLDHPGRNYGYT

v_gene: TRBV9
j_gene: TRBJ1-1
CDR3aa: ASSVRAF

v_gene: TRBV7-2
j_gene: TRBJ1-3
CDR3aa: ASSPAVRSGNTIY